The 3 T cell receptor beta chains below all came from one sample that was sequenced in a study of cytomegalovirus exposure and HLA in healthy donors (dated by TCRdb to 2017 to 2019). Libraries were made using the immunoSEQ multiplex PCR assay. For the multiplex PCR, a mixture combining 60 forward primers for TCR Vbeta segments and 13 reverse primers for TCR Jbeta segments was used. TCRdb carries this immuneACCESS record with in-frame sequences only. Its versions omit some clonotypes, under half of them owing to an unresolved V gene in the studies checked, with the rest unexplained. This sample is represented by 150,000 to 200,000 clones; about 75% of them were singletons. The top ten clonotypes cover about 14% of the sample. The specimen was PBMCs. The receptors originated from a man aged 50 to 59 in good health and CMV-seropositive.

This clone was recorded once. The V and J genes are TRBV5-4 and TRBJ2-3; tentatively, D is TRBD2 (6 bases). V gave up 7 bases and J gave up 3 bases, with 15 bases separating them. The CDR3 is made up of 14 amino acids. CDR1 is SGHNT, CDR2 YYREEE, per germline (reference sequence). The CDR3 DNA follows: TGTGCCAGCCGAAGGGACTTGCAGACAGATACGCAGTATTTT. Its translation is CASRRDLQTDTQYF.

V is TRBV6-4 and J is TRBJ1-2, with 9 bases identical to TRBD1. CDR1 and CDR2 (germline): MRHNA, SNTAGT. The CDR3 is made up of 14 amino acids. V lost 3 bases to trimming and J lost 7 bases; unmatched junction nucleotides: 6. The CDR3 spells CASSEDDRGFGYTF. The CDR3 DNA is TGTGCCAGCAGTGAAGACGACAGGGGGTTTGGCTACACCTTC.

The CDR3 nucleotides read TGTGCCAGCTCACCAGCATCGGTTTGTGGCTACACCTTC. It codes for CASSPASVCGYTF. This chain joins TRBV18 and TRBJ1-2; D is unclear. Trimming pared 2 bases from V and 7 bases from J, leaving 11 bases between. Germline loops: CDR1 KGHSH, CDR2 LQKENI. The CDR3 sequence is 13 residues long.